These T cell receptor beta chains were read from a single sample in a study of long-term antiretroviral therapy in people with HIV. Measured with immunoSEQ multiplex PCR; TCRdb has only the in-frame clones, and not every one. The data contain 15,000 to 20,000 clones, roughly 90% of them seen just once; the ten biggest clones take up over 4%. This specimen was unsorted PBMCs, taken 2.1 years after starting antiretroviral therapy. Receptor source: a man between 18 and 35 years old with HIV. Each CDR3 is given with its conserved first and last residue. The order of the fields is D gene, J gene, V gene, CDR3 protein. A D gene is named only where the DNA matches it firmly.

D gene: TRBD1; J gene: TRBJ1-1; V gene: TRBV27; CDR3 protein: CASRGAPGQGSSEAFF
D gene: TRBD1; J gene: TRBJ1-5; V gene: TRBV2; CDR3 protein: CASSRDRAEPQHF
D gene: .; J gene: TRBJ2-7; V gene: TRBV7-2; CDR3 protein: CASSFDSAYEQYF
D gene: TRBD2; J gene: TRBJ2-7; V gene: TRBV6-6; CDR3 protein: CASRTGGASYEQYF
D gene: .; J gene: TRBJ1-2; V gene: TRBV9; CDR3 protein: CASSEGDAVDYGYTF
D gene: .; J gene: TRBJ2-2; V gene: TRBV7-7; CDR3 protein: CASSLLGNTGELFF
D gene: .; J gene: TRBJ1-5; V gene: TRBV19; CDR3 protein: CASNLGVQPQHF
D gene: .; J gene: TRBJ1-6; V gene: TRBV4-3; CDR3 protein: CASSQDRGNSPLHF
D gene: TRBD2; J gene: TRBJ2-2; V gene: TRBV2; CDR3 protein: CASSEDSGTTGELFF
D gene: TRBD1; J gene: TRBJ2-7; V gene: TRBV9; CDR3 protein: CASSVEAGGSYEQYF
D gene: .; J gene: TRBJ2-3; V gene: TRBV7-2; CDR3 protein: CASSLDVTRTDTQYF
D gene: .; J gene: TRBJ2-3; V gene: TRBV30; CDR3 protein: CAWSEEIDTQYF
D gene: .; J gene: TRBJ1-5; V gene: TRBV4-3; CDR3 protein: CASSQEVAGTSNQPQHF
D gene: TRBD2; J gene: TRBJ2-5; V gene: TRBV18; CDR3 protein: CASSPRVPSGTGETQYF
D gene: .; J gene: TRBJ1-2; V gene: TRBV9; CDR3 protein: CASSVAPGVLYGYTF
D gene: .; J gene: TRBJ1-5; V gene: TRBV25-1; CDR3 protein: CASSGVGVQPQHF
D gene: .; J gene: TRBJ2-3; V gene: TRBV9; CDR3 protein: CASSVEASRGTDTQYF
D gene: TRBD2; J gene: TRBJ2-1; V gene: TRBV19; CDR3 protein: CASSMGGAGGSYNEQFF
D gene: .; J gene: TRBJ1-2; V gene: TRBV7-2; CDR3 protein: CASSLANDYYGYTF
D gene: .; J gene: TRBJ1-2; V gene: TRBV5-4; CDR3 protein: CASSAGLTNYGYTF
D gene: .; J gene: TRBJ1-5; V gene: TRBV7-2; CDR3 protein: CASSLITDRYSNQPQHF
D gene: .; J gene: TRBJ1-2; V gene: TRBV28; CDR3 protein: CASSSAATSGGYTF
D gene: .; J gene: TRBJ1-5; V gene: TRBV5-6; CDR3 protein: CASSFWGQPQHF
D gene: TRBD1; J gene: TRBJ1-2; V gene: TRBV5-6; CDR3 protein: CASSLTRDRGKSGYTF
D gene: .; J gene: TRBJ2-2; V gene: TRBV6-6; CDR3 protein: CASSYGRQNTGELFF
D gene: TRBD1; J gene: TRBJ2-2; V gene: TRBV27; CDR3 protein: CASSLSRQGNTGELFF
D gene: .; J gene: TRBJ1-1; V gene: TRBV7-8; CDR3 protein: CASRLDRNTEAFF
D gene: .; J gene: TRBJ2-7; V gene: TRBV5-1; CDR3 protein: CASSLGGPTLEQYF
D gene: TRBD1; J gene: TRBJ2-2; V gene: TRBV18; CDR3 protein: CASSPEGGWVGELFF
D gene: .; J gene: TRBJ1-1; V gene: TRBV11-2; CDR3 protein: CASSSRQAQNTEAFF
D gene: TRBD1; J gene: TRBJ2-3; V gene: TRBV5-4; CDR3 protein: CASSLGGQGQVADTQYF
D gene: TRBD2; J gene: TRBJ2-2; V gene: TRBV6-5; CDR3 protein: CASRNASGDTGELFF
D gene: TRBD1; J gene: TRBJ1-5; V gene: TRBV5-1; CDR3 protein: CASSLSGDSRTSAQHF
D gene: TRBD2; J gene: TRBJ2-1; V gene: TRBV19; CDR3 protein: CASSIASGNNEQFF
D gene: TRBD2; J gene: TRBJ2-1; V gene: TRBV5-1; CDR3 protein: CASSLEGLAGSRDEQFF
D gene: .; J gene: TRBJ2-7; V gene: TRBV7-9; CDR3 protein: CASSLDSTYEQYF
D gene: .; J gene: TRBJ2-5; V gene: TRBV6-1; CDR3 protein: CASMRRPQETQYF